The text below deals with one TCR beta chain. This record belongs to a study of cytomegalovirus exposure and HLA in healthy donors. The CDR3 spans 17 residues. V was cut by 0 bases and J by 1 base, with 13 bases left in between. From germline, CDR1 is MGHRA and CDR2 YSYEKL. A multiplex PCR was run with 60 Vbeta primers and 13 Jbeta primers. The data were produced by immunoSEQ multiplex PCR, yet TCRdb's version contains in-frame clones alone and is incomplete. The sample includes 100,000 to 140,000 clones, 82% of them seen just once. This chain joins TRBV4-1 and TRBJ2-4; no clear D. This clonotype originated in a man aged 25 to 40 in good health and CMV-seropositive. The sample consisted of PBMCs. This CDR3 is CASSQEPPTLAKNIQYF. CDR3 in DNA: TGCGCCAGCAGCCAAGAACCCCCTACGCTTGCCAAAAACATTCAGTACTTC.